This T cell receptor (beta chain) was captured by sequencing in a study of cytomegalovirus exposure and HLA in healthy donors (dated by TCRdb to about 2017). Background on the whole study: In an earlier analysis of 550 to 750 of the donors, 250 to 350 Gb of sequence data and about 110 million unique TCR beta sequences from about 179 million T cells were reported. Around 300 gigabases of sequencing data and tens of millions of unique TCR sequences were included in an early release covering roughly 600 HLA-typed donors. The genetic ancestry cluster associated with self-reported Caucasian donors included 81% of the approximately 410 genotyped donors. The study was designed to test whether signatures of past pathogen exposure could be identified by cataloging public T cell receptors. Using immunosequencing, the study profiled T cell repertoires from about 620 subjects and related those repertoires to cytomegalovirus serostatus. Besides the first cohort of some 670 subjects, a separate validation cohort made up of over 100 different subjects was used. To predict cytomegalovirus infection status, the study combined high-throughput TCR immunosequencing, statistical association of individual TCRs with disease status, and machine learning. A later analysis re-analyzed previously published TCR beta repertoires from 500 to 700 donors and added high-resolution HLA genotyping to study TCR occurrence patterns. The later analysis used no new phenotypic data to find candidate immune exposures, relying instead on TCR beta sequences and their occurrence across donors. To decide whether each TCR beta V gene segment behaved as functional or pseudogenic, an earlier analysis of some 600 of the donors relied on high-throughput TCR beta sequencing. Alongside the repertoire data, information on donor age, sex, ethnicity and CMV serostatus was compiled. A later genetic analysis took genome-wide SNP genotypes for about 65% of the roughly 670 donors and used that subset as a discovery cohort. Every discovery cohort repertoire had been produced on one sequencing platform. Class I and class II HLA loci were covered by the typing at four-digit resolution. The number of typed donors differed by locus: about 629-630 for A, B, C, DRB1 and DQB1; some 500 for DQA1; about 600 for DPA1; and some 470 for DPB1. Four or five DR-DQ haplotypes were treated as single units for association and clustering because of strong linkage in the cohort. On average, 235,054 unique TCR beta nucleotide sequences were sequenced per donor among some 420 genotyped donors of the cohort, with around 19% of those sequences being non-productive.

With respect to this clone: The antigen this receptor binds is unknown. Base-call qualities are not available, and no considerably larger clone is one nucleotide away.

The cohort was made up of 666 healthy bone marrow donors. At the time of sampling, every cohort member was nominally healthy, though immune exposures that went unrecorded were likely present. The donor tested CMV seronegative, placing the donor among the 350 or so seronegative members of the cohort. A peripheral blood sample was provided by each donor, and peripheral blood mononuclear cells were used for TCR beta sequencing. Genomic DNA extraction from the blood cell samples was performed with the Qiagen DNeasy Blood Extraction Kit. Library preparation was by the immunoSEQ multiplex PCR assay. For the multiplex PCR, a mixture combining 60 forward primers for TCR Vbeta segments and 13 reverse primers for TCR Jbeta segments was used. A multiplex PCR assay on genomic DNA amplified the CDR3 region of rearranged TCR beta genes. Amplified TCR beta libraries were sequenced as 87-base-pair reads on the Illumina HiSeq System. Concerning the study's data processing: A later analysis tallied around 80 million unique TCR beta chains across the 550 to 850 repertoires, and some 12 million of those chains were shared by two or more donors. A nearest-neighbor algorithm error-corrected the raw reads and collapsed the reads into unique sequences, merging closely related sequences to remove PCR and sequencing errors. To assign V, D and J gene segments, CDR3 sequences were aligned to IMGT reference sequences. Each retained sequence needed at least a six-nucleotide match to both a V gene segment and a J gene segment. Rearrangements were called productive when the CDR3 lacked stop codons and stayed in frame with V and J; all others were non-productive. CDR3 was defined by IMGT convention, running from the second conserved V-encoded cysteine to the conserved J-encoded phenylalanine. Sequences without an unambiguous match to a single V gene segment were excluded from the earlier analysis of almost 600 of the donors. In an earlier analysis of about 590 of the donors, a V segment was called functional when productive rearrangements were above 56.7%, and segregating when the standard deviation between donors exceeded 5%. To diagnose cytomegalovirus status from the catalog of TCR beta chain sequences, a statistical classification framework was built. In a later analysis, V and J genes were assigned by comparing TCR nucleotide sequences against IMGT/GENE-DB human TR gene sequences. Using the TCRdist pipeline, a later analysis assigned CDR3 sequences along with most-parsimonious VDJ recombination scenarios. In a later analysis, each TCR beta chain was defined by its CDR3 amino acid sequence together with its V-gene family, and reads without a unique V-gene family were excluded. To address suspected cross-contamination and a sequencing artifact, a later analysis removed 550 to 750 highly shared, low-generation-probability nucleotide sequences. In a later analysis, a clonal expansion index for each public chain was calculated from normalized within-repertoire ranks of inferred template counts. In a later analysis, generation probabilities were computed using a VDJ recombination model fitted to out-of-frame rearrangements, and the results were checked against IGoR. In a later analysis, TCR-TCR, TCR-HLA and TCR-CMV co-occurrence was scored with hypergeometric tests, and a repertoire-size bias correction was applied to TCR pairs. In a later analysis, false discovery rates were estimated by permuting HLA or CMV assignments 20 times. In a later analysis, co-occurring TCRs were grouped using DBSCAN, and TCRdist sequence similarity was added for clustering within HLA-allele-positive subsets. Repertoires with fewer than 30,000 or more than 120,000 public chains, plus five repertoires with anomalous nucleotide sharing, were excluded from co-occurrence clustering. TCRdb took over this immuneACCESS table, retaining in-frame rearrangements with V and J assigned. Such tables are incomplete; in checked studies, under half of the missing clones stem from an unresolved V gene, and the remainder is unexplained. V and J calls and clone size come straight from that table; D and trimming were deduced from the DNA. The sample includes 250,000 or so clones, with about nine tenths observed a single time. Of the sample, 1.5% to 2% is held by the ten largest clones.

The research as a whole found: Most CMV-associated TCR beta chains appeared to be HLA-restricted in a later analysis, and the HLA associations seemed to be driven largely by CMV exposure. In an earlier analysis of 587 of the donors, most TCR beta V segments appeared in productive rearrangements about 87% or about 30% of the time, broadly matching IMGT annotations. An association between a missense DCLRE1C variant and V-gene and J-gene trimming of TCR beta chains was found in a later genetic analysis and replicated in an independent cohort. At a false discovery rate of 0.05, a later analysis linked 15,000 to 20,000 TCR beta sequences to specific HLA alleles. Three of the identified cytomegalovirus-associated TCR beta chains were confirmed in vitro to be specific for cytomegalovirus antigens. A later analysis reported that several top co-occurrence clusters appeared linked to parvovirus B19, influenza, CMV and Epstein-Barr virus. Because some donors lacked HLA typing at each locus, the association tests relied only on the typed subset. Because counts were too low, more than 15 rarely observed V segments, including chromosome 9 orphons, were left out of the earlier analysis of about 500 of the donors. A later genetic analysis reported fewer N-insertions in productive TCRs among donors in an Asian-associated ancestry cluster than the roughly 700-donor mean. The study gave a list of about 170 TCR beta chains associated with cytomegalovirus. CMV serostatus was the only immune exposure information available for the cohort. Sequencing depth was assumed to be roughly uniform across donors in the presence/absence analyses, though that assumption may not hold. Correlated functional status among segregating V segments might be attributable to linkage disequilibrium, but an unknown experimental factor could not be ruled out. A group of highly shared sequence variants was considered likely to be a technical artifact of the sequencing pipeline. Assigning TCR associations to individual alleles was difficult when HLA alleles, especially DR and DQ, strongly co-occurred. It was suggested by the authors that the approach could potentially be generalized to other disease states and immunological phenotypes. Most TCR sequences were seen in very few donors, while some public TCRs were found in many individuals. The classifier was reported to diagnose cytomegalovirus status with high specificity and sensitivity in both the original cohort and the validation cohort. Some IMGT-functional V segments, including TRBV6-2 and TRBV6-3, could not be distinguished by the 87-base-pair reads and were therefore excluded. A later analysis found that TCR association rates varied across HLA loci, with DRB1 alleles showing the most associated TCRs and HLA-C alleles the fewest. Compared with equally common non-associated chains, HLA-associated TCR beta chains in a later analysis were more clonally expanded and had lower generation probabilities. A further reported finding was that TCR beta sequences accurately predicted the HLA-A and HLA-B alleles for most subjects in the first cohort. Only TCR beta chains were sequenced in this cohort, and the absence of alpha or paired-chain data limited detectable features.

Taken from cysteine to phenylalanine, the CDR3 has 14 residues. The CDR3 DNA has 42 bases and is translated from base 1. The germline V gene sets CDR1 to MNHEY and CDR2 to SVGAGI. This receptor chain uses TRBV6-5 and TRBJ2-5; the D segment could be TRBD1, given 6 matching bases. The J call may be incorrect, as the DNA end agrees better with TRBJ2-7. Material for sequencing was PBMCs. The clonotype originates from a girl aged 2-15 years in good health and CMV-seronegative. This receptor carries the CDR3 CASSRGQRTYEQYF. The DNA sequence is as follows: TGTGCCAGCAGTCGTGGACAGCGGACCTACGAGCAGTACTTC.